The TCR beta chain described here comes from a study of blood T cell repertoires in COVID-19. The trim removed 4 bases at V and 6 bases at J, leaving 6 bases unmatched. This CDR3 is 15 amino acids long. Germline V gene lookup returns CDR1 SGHAT and CDR2 FQNNGV. Generated by immunoSEQ multiplex PCR, the TCRdb table keeps only in-frame clones and is missing some. The data hold roughly 250,000 clones, with 84% observed a single time. Sequencing was performed on peripheral blood. The chain couples TRBV11-2 to TRBJ2-1, with 10 bases fitting TRBD2. The receptor was derived from a person aged 65-85 years with COVID-19, enrolled during active disease. The CDR3 bases are TGTGCCAGCAGCTCCCTAGCGGGAGTCGGCAATGAGCAGTTCTTC. Protein product: CASSSLAGVGNEQFF.